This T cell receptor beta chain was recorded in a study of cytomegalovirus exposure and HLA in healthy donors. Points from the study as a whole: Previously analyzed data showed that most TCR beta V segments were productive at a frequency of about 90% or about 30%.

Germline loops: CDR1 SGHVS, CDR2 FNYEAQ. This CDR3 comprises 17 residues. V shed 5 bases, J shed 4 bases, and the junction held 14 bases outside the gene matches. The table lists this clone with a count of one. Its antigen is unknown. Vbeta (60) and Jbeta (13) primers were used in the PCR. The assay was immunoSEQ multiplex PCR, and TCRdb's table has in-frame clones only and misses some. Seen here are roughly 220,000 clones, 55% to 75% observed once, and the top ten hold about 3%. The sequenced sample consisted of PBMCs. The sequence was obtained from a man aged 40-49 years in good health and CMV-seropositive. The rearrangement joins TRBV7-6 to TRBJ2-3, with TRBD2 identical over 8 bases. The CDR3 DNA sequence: TGTGCCAGCAGCCGCCCGGGAGGGGGGGCTCCGGCAGATACGCAGTATTTT. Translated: CASSRPGGGAPADTQYF. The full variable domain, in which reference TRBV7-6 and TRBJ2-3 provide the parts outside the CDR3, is GAGVSQSPRYKVTKRGQDVALRCDPISGHVSLYWYRQALGQGPEFLTYFNYEAQQDKSGLPNDRFSAERPEGSISTLTIQRTEQRDSAMYRCASSRPGGGAPADTQYFGPGTRLTVL.